The clone carrying this TCR beta chain was observed once. The antigen is unknown. The assay used deep level. TCRdb keeps only in-frame clones here, not all; method: immunoSEQ multiplex PCR. This table holds about a million clones, roughly 72% found once. This record belongs to a study of shared clonotypes between healthy human individuals. Study-level results: Compared with memory subsets, naive subsets generally had larger estimated richness. Compared with clonotypes that all four donors shared, non-shared clonotypes had lower generation probabilities.

Per the germline V gene, CDR1 is LGHNA and CDR2 is YSLEER. The CDR3 covers 15 residues. Trimming removed 0 bases at V and 3 bases at J, with 11 bases between. The rearrangement uses TRBV4-3 and TRBJ1-1, with D tentatively TRBD1 (6 bases). This clonotype was obtained from a man younger than 30 in good health. The sample consisted of memory CD4+ T cells sorted from blood. Described subset: CD45RA-negative fraction. Written as DNA, the CDR3 is TGCGCCAGCAGCCAAGACCCGACAGGCTACACTGAAGCTTTCTTT. This gives the protein CASSQDPTGYTEAFF.